The 6 T cell receptor beta chains below all came from one sample that was sequenced in a study of PD-L1 blockade in urothelial cancer (dated by TCRdb to the late 2010s). The library was prepared using the immunoSEQ multiplex PCR assay. What TCRdb holds here is the immuneACCESS table cut down to in-frame rearrangements. Part of the clones is not present; checked against another copy, under half of the missing clones reflect an unresolved V gene, and the others are unexplained. The sample includes around 80,000 clones, with approximately 90% observed a single time. The ten largest clonotypes hold roughly 0.9% of the sample. The sample's time point label, decoded: peripheral blood 6 weeks after treatment start. Sequencing was performed on PBMCs, taken around atezolizumab (anti-PD-L1) treatment. These receptors were obtained from a woman of 80 years or more with urothelial cancer.

J is TRBJ1-2 and V is TRBV18; 9 bases map to TRBD1. This CDR3 has 18 amino acids. Germline CDR1 KGHSH, CDR2 LQKENI. V lost 2 bases, J lost 4 bases, and 14 bases stayed unmatched. The CDR3 is CASSPNISPGQGSYGYTF. The CDR3 coding sequence is TGTGCCAGCTCACCAAACATTTCTCCGGGACAGGGAAGCTATGGCTACACCTTC.

The CDR3 sequence: CASSWDRGETQYF. The CDR3, as DNA: TGTGCCAGCAGCTGGGACAGGGGAGAGACCCAGTACTTC. This rearrangement joins TRBV7-6 to TRBJ2-5; 10 bases fit TRBD1. This CDR3 has 13 residues. J was trimmed by 4 bases and V by 4 bases; bases with no gene match: 0. The germline CDR1 and CDR2 sequences are SGHVS and FNYEAQ.

V and J are TRBV7-2 and TRBJ2-1; the match to TRBD2 covers 11 bases. Looked up from germline, CDR1 is SGHTA and CDR2 is FQGNSA. J lost 6 bases, V lost 5 bases, and 6 bases had no gene match. The CDR3 covers 15 residues. The chain's CDR3 is CASSLTSGSFNEQFF. The CDR3 DNA reads TGTGCCAGCAGCCTAACTAGCGGGAGTTTCAATGAGCAGTTCTTC.

This clone was seen only once. V usage is TRBV30 and J usage is TRBJ2-3; D is unresolved. Trimming took 4 bases from V and 1 from J, leaving 3 bases between them. There are 11 residues in the CDR3. Per germline, CDR1 GTSNPN and CDR2 SVGIG (reference sequence). The chain's CDR3 is CAWTGTDTQYF. CDR3 bases: TGTGCCTGGACAGGCACAGATACGCAGTATTTT.

In this sample, this clone turned up once. The chain has TRBV7-8 and TRBJ2-1; tentative D call: TRBD1 (5 bases). Trimming shortened V by 4 bases and J by 2 bases, and 12 bases separated the two germline ends. Germline loops: CDR1 SGHVS, CDR2 FQNEAQ. The CDR3 has 15 amino acids. CDR3 DNA sequence: TGTGCCAGCAGCTACTATGTGGGGCCCTACAATGAGCAGTTCTTC. The encoded protein is CASSYYVGPYNEQFF.

The chain recombines TRBV7-8 with TRBJ2-7, with a weak D call TRBD2 (6 bases). There are 14 residues in the CDR3. CDR1 is SGHVS and CDR2 is FQNEAQ in the germline V gene. V shed 3 bases and J shed 7 bases, with 16 bases lying between them. CDR3 DNA sequence: TGTGCCAGCAGCTTCAGCGGGTCTGAGGGGGAGCAGTACTTC. Translation gives CASSFSGSEGEQYF. Complete variable domain (other parts from reference TRBV7-8 and TRBJ2-7): GAGVSQSPRYKVAKRGQDVALRCDPISGHVSLFWYQQALGQGPEFLTYFQNEAQLDKSGLPSDRFFAERPEGSVSTLKIQRTQQEDSAVYLCASSFSGSEGEQYFGPGTRLTVT.